A selection of T cell receptor beta chains follows, all from one sample in a study of blood T cells in healthy people across ages. MiXCR was run by TCRdb on the 5' RACE reads, yielding one entry per CDR3 protein. Here the sample spans approximately 940,000 distinct CDR3 sequences, roughly 52% being singletons. The sequenced material came from blood. Source of these receptors: a man under 40 in good health. The CDR3 runs from the conserved cysteine through the conserved F or W. D genes are given only for firm matches. Expanded clones get a size class; other rows say once, few or many, or leave the size out.

d_gene	abundance	j_gene	v_gene	CDR3nt	CDR3aa
-	few	TRBJ2-1	TRBV19	TGTGCCAGTAGTATAAGTCCGAACCCCTACAATGAGCAGTTCTTC	CASSISPNPYNEQFF
-	-	TRBJ1-5	TRBV12-3/TRBV12-4	TGTGCCAGCAGTTCTTCAATCAGCCCCCAGCATTTT	CASSSSISPQHF
-	few	TRBJ2-7	TRBV29-1	TGCAGCGCTGTTCTCAATCCCTACGAGCAGTACTTC	CSAVLNPYEQYF
-	few	TRBJ2-3	TRBV29-1	TGCAGCGTTGATCCAGGCGGGGCAGATACGCAGTATTTT	CSVDPGGADTQYF
-	few	TRBJ2-7	TRBV4-1	TGCGCCAGCAGCCAAGATGGGAGCTGGTCCTACGAGCAGTACTTC	CASSQDGSWSYEQYF
-	-	TRBJ2-6	TRBV7-6	TGTGCCAGCAGCACCGTACAAAACTCTGGGGCCAACGTCCTGACTTTC	CASSTVQNSGANVLTF
-	few	TRBJ1-1	TRBV24-1	TGTGCCACCATGAAGGGTGGGGGAAAGAACACTGAAGCTTTCTTT	CATMKGGGKNTEAFF
TRBD1	-	TRBJ2-7	TRBV10-3	TGTGCCATCAGTGACCGGGACAGGACGATCTACGAGCAGTACTTC	CAISDRDRTIYEQYF
TRBD2	-	TRBJ2-5	TRBV28	TGTACCAGCATTCCGGGCGGGGGATTACAAGAGACCCAGTACTTC	CTSIPGGGLQETQYF
-	-	TRBJ2-3	TRBV5-1	TGCGCCAGCAGCCGAACCGGGTCCGCCACAGATACGCAGTATTTT	CASSRTGSATDTQYF
-	-	TRBJ2-7	TRBV12-3/TRBV12-4	TGTGCCAGCAGTTTAGAAGGCCGGGCCCTCTACGAGCAGTACTTC	CASSLEGRALYEQYF
-	-	TRBJ2-3	TRBV5-1	TGCGCCAGCAGCTCCGGGATCGGCACAGATACGCAGTATTTT	CASSSGIGTDTQYF
-	-	TRBJ2-5	TRBV28	TGTGCCAGCAGTCCTACGGGGCGGGTTCCACAAGAGACCCAGTACTTC	CASSPTGRVPQETQYF
-	-	TRBJ2-3	TRBV18	TGTGCCAGCTCACCCTTCCGGGCCACAGATACGCAGTATTTT	CASSPFRATDTQYF
-	-	TRBJ2-3	TRBV15	TGTGCCACCAGCAGAGATGAGCAGGATCCGCAGTATTTT	CATSRDEQDPQYF
-	-	TRBJ1-4	TRBV6-6	TGTGCCAGCAGTTCCCCTTTAACTAATGAAAAACTGTTTTTT	CASSSPLTNEKLFF
TRBD1	-	TRBJ1-5	TRBV12-3/TRBV12-4	TGTGCCAGCAATTTGGCCTATACGACAGGGGATCAGCCCCAGCATTTT	CASNLAYTTGDQPQHF
TRBD1	-	TRBJ2-7	TRBV7-2	TGTGCCAGCAGCTTAGGCCGGGACAGAGTTTTCTACGAGCAGTACTTC	CASSLGRDRVFYEQYF
-	-	TRBJ2-7	TRBV7-9	TGTGCCAGCAGCCATCAGGGGTACCCCTACGAGCAGTACTTC	CASSHQGYPYEQYF
-	-	TRBJ2-7	TRBV6-1	TGTGCCAGCAGTGAATCGTGGGGTCCTTCCTACGAGCAGTACTTC	CASSESWGPSYEQYF
TRBD1	-	TRBJ2-7	TRBV6-5	TGTGCCAGCAGTTACTCGACAGGGGCCCTCTACAATGAGCAGTACTTC	CASSYSTGALYNEQYF
TRBD2	-	TRBJ2-1	TRBV20-1	TGCAGTGCCGCATCTAGCGGGGGGGCCTACAATGAGCAGTTCTTC	CSAASSGGAYNEQFF
-	-	TRBJ2-7	TRBV7-9	TGTGCCAGCAGCCCAACCGGGGCAGGGCCCTCCTACGAGCAGTACTTC	CASSPTGAGPSYEQYF
TRBD1	many	TRBJ1-2	TRBV4-2	TGTGCCAGCAGCCAGGGACAGAACTATGGCTACACCTTC	CASSQGQNYGYTF
-	few	TRBJ2-1	TRBV6-5	TGTGCCAGCAGTTACTACGGCAATGAGCAGTTCTTC	CASSYYGNEQFF
TRBD1	few	TRBJ1-4	TRBV20-1	TGCAGTGCCGAGGGTTACAGGGGAAATGAAAAACTGTTTTTT	CSAEGYRGNEKLFF
TRBD1	-	TRBJ1-2	TRBV27	TGTGCCAGCAGGGACAGGGAAACCTCTAACTATGGCTACACCTTC	CASRDRETSNYGYTF
-	many	TRBJ2-7	TRBV27	TGTGCCAGCAGTTTCGGAGAGCAGTACTTC	CASSFGEQYF
-	-	TRBJ1-6	TRBV4-1	TGCGCCAGCAGCCAAGGACAAAGGGATTCACCCCTCCACTTT	CASSQGQRDSPLHF
TRBD2	few	TRBJ2-5	TRBV12-3/TRBV12-4	TGTGCCAGCGGGGGGGGGGTTCAGGCAGAGACCCAGTACTTC	CASGGGVQAETQYF
-	-	TRBJ2-1	TRBV7-9	TGTGCCAGCAGCTGGGACAGCGGGCTTGGAGGAAATGAGCAGTTCTTC	CASSWDSGLGGNEQFF
TRBD2	few	TRBJ2-5	TRBV7-2	TGTGCCAGCAGCTTAGCCAACGGCGGGGGGACGCGGATGGTCCAGTACTTC	CASSLANGGGTRMVQYF
-	-	TRBJ1-2	TRBV7-2	TGTGCCAGCAGCTCCTCCCTCTATGGCTACACCTTC	CASSSSLYGYTF
-	few	TRBJ2-5	TRBV6-2/TRBV6-3	TGTGCCAGCAGTTACTCGATTAAGACGGAGACCCAGTACTTC	CASSYSIKTETQYF
-	few	TRBJ2-7	TRBV28	TGTGCCAGCGGACTGGAAAGCTACGAGCAGTACTTC	CASGLESYEQYF
-	-	TRBJ2-7	TRBV29-1	TGCAGCGTCGGGGAGCCGGGAGAGTACGAGCAGTACTTC	CSVGEPGEYEQYF
-	-	TRBJ2-1	TRBV13	TGTGCCAGCAGCCAAAGGAACTCCTACAATGAGCAGTTCTTC	CASSQRNSYNEQFF
TRBD1	-	TRBJ1-4	TRBV5-6	TGTGCCAGCAGCTTGATATCGACAGGGGCGACTAATGAAAAACTGTTTTTT	CASSLISTGATNEKLFF
-	-	TRBJ2-6	TRBV6-1	TGTGCCAGCATTCGACCGGGCTCTGGGGCCAACGTCCTGACTTTC	CASIRPGSGANVLTF
-	-	TRBJ2-2	TRBV6-4	TGTGCCAGCAGTGAAGGGGTCACCGGGGAGCTGTTTTTT	CASSEGVTGELFF
TRBD2	-	TRBJ2-1	TRBV20-1	TGCAGTTATAGCGGGGGGGCCTTCTACAATGAGCAGTTCTTC	CSYSGGAFYNEQFF
-	-	TRBJ2-6	TRBV2	TGTGCCAGCAGTGAGACAGACTCTGGGGCCAACGTCCTGACTTTC	CASSETDSGANVLTF
TRBD2	-	TRBJ2-3	TRBV5-1	TGCGCCAGCAGCTTGGTAGCGGGGGGGCGGGGAGATACGCAGTATTTT	CASSLVAGGRGDTQYF
-	-	TRBJ2-4	TRBV7-2	TGTGCCAGCAGCGCCGTGGCAGGGGCCAAAAACATTCAGTACTTC	CASSAVAGAKNIQYF
TRBD2	-	TRBJ2-3	TRBV10-3	TGTGCCATCAGCGGGACTAGCGGGGGGACGAGCACAGATACGCAGTATTTT	CAISGTSGGTSTDTQYF
-	-	TRBJ1-2	TRBV28	TGTGCCAGCAGTTCCAGACTGACCACTAACTATGGCTACACCTTC	CASSSRLTTNYGYTF
-	few	TRBJ2-3	TRBV28	TGTGCCAGCACCTCCCCAGGGGCCGATGTAAAAAATACGCAGTATTTT	CASTSPGADVKNTQYF
-	few	TRBJ1-4	TRBV29-1	TGCAGCGTTGGGGGAACCTCGGCATTCGAAAAACTGTTTTTT	CSVGGTSAFEKLFF
-	-	TRBJ2-7	TRBV29-1	TGCAGCGTTGGGACCGTGGGGTCCTACGAGCAGTACTTC	CSVGTVGSYEQYF
-	few	TRBJ2-2	TRBV5-1	TGCGCCAGCAGCTTGTTCCCCCCCGGGAGCGCCGGGGAGCTGTTTTTT	CASSLFPPGSAGELFF
-	-	TRBJ1-2	TRBV30	TGTGCCTGGAGATTTAGGACCGCCTCTCACGGCTACACCTTC	CAWRFRTASHGYTF
TRBD1	few	TRBJ2-5	TRBV29-1	TGCAGCGGGGGGACAGAGAGAGAGACCCAGTACTTC	CSGGTERETQYF
-	-	TRBJ2-4	TRBV5-1	TGCGCCAGCAGCGTCGGAGGAAACATTCAGTACTTC	CASSVGGNIQYF
-	-	TRBJ2-3	TRBV24-1	TGTGCCACCAGTGCCCAAGGGGACGCGACAGATACGCAGTATTTT	CATSAQGDATDTQYF
-	-	TRBJ2-5	TRBV9	TGTGCCAGCAGCGTAGGGGATCGGCCTTTCCAAGAGACCCAGTACTTC	CASSVGDRPFQETQYF
-	-	TRBJ2-1	TRBV7-2	TGTGCCAACAGCTTAGTGCCAGGGTACAATGAGCAGTTCTTC	CANSLVPGYNEQFF
-	-	TRBJ1-1	TRBV12-3/TRBV12-4	TGTGCCAGCGGGTACTGGAACACTGAAGCTTTCTTT	CASGYWNTEAFF
TRBD1	-	TRBJ2-7	TRBV28	TGTGCCAGCAGTTCTCACTCAGGGGGCGCGTACGAGCAGTACTTC	CASSSHSGGAYEQYF
-	-	TRBJ1-5	TRBV12-3/TRBV12-4	TGTGCCAGCAGACAGAACAATCAGCCCCAGCATTTT	CASRQNNQPQHF